This note documents a single T cell receptor (beta chain) sequence. The source of the sample is a study of blood T cells in healthy people across ages. Healthy Russian Caucasian donors spanned ages about 6 to 100 years. Per individual sample, total RNA of at least 5 micrograms was extracted. Together with a sample-barcoded 5' primer, a J-beta primer mix was included in a second PCR lasting 7 to 11 cycles. TCRdb re-called the 5' RACE reads through MiXCR, storing one row per CDR3 protein. Here the sample spans about 590,000 distinct CDR3 sequences, approximately 30% being singletons. Germline V gene data show CDR1 as SGHRS and CDR2 as YFSETQ. There are 16 residues in the CDR3.

Sequenced sample: blood. The rearrangement joins TRBV5-1 to TRBJ2-5; the D is unclear. The end of the DNA fits TRBJ2-7 better, so the J call may be wrong. The clonotype was recovered from a woman at least 80 years old in good health. The CDR3 bases are TGCGCCAGCAGCTTGGGGACCAGTATTGGGGCCTACGAGCAGTACTTC. It yields the protein CASSLGTSIGAYEQYF.